A selection of T cell receptor beta chains follows, all from one sample in a study of T-cell memory formation after mild COVID-19. A single record per CDR3 protein comes from TCRdb applying MiXCR to the 5' RACE reads. The table lists approximately 260,000 distinct CDR3 sequences, over 15% of them singletons, with roughly 21% in the top ten. The material sequenced was PBMCs or a T cell subset sorted from them (not recorded which). Receptors originate from a man between 18 and 35 years old who had mild COVID-19 (a few samples of this study predate the infection). Cell type and time point are not known. The CDR3 runs from the conserved cysteine through the conserved F or W. The order of the fields is clone size, J gene, V gene, D gene, CDR3 DNA, CDR3 protein. D genes are given only for firm matches. Size values are once, few and many counts, or a class for expanded clones, and some rows have none.

abundance: few; j_gene: TRBJ2-5; v_gene: TRBV2; d_gene: NA; CDR3nt: TGTGCCAGCAGTGTTTCCCTCAGAGAGACCCAGTACTTC; CDR3aa: CASSVSLRETQYF
abundance: few; j_gene: TRBJ2-1; v_gene: TRBV12-3/TRBV12-4; d_gene: TRBD2; CDR3nt: TGTGCCAGCAGTCGTAGCGGGGGACATGAGCAGTTCTTC; CDR3aa: CASSRSGGHEQFF
abundance: NA; j_gene: TRBJ1-2; v_gene: TRBV5-1; d_gene: NA; CDR3nt: TGCGCCAGCAGCTTTTCTGCCGCCCTAGGCTACACCTTC; CDR3aa: CASSFSAALGYTF
abundance: NA; j_gene: TRBJ2-5; v_gene: TRBV7-9; d_gene: NA; CDR3nt: TGTGCCAGCAGCTTACAGGGGACACCGGGGGAGACCCAGTACTTC; CDR3aa: CASSLQGTPGETQYF
abundance: few; j_gene: TRBJ2-7; v_gene: TRBV18; d_gene: TRBD1; CDR3nt: TGTGCCAGCTCACCAAGAGAGGGGGCCGTTTTGTTTAGGCAGTACTTC; CDR3aa: CASSPREGAVLFRQYF
abundance: few; j_gene: TRBJ2-1; v_gene: TRBV5-1; d_gene: TRBD2; CDR3nt: TGCGCCAGCAGCTTTGCGGGGGGATACAATGAGCAGTTCTTC; CDR3aa: CASSFAGGYNEQFF
abundance: NA; j_gene: TRBJ1-6; v_gene: TRBV6-5; d_gene: NA; CDR3nt: TGTGCCAGCACCCCTGCAGGACCAAATTCACCCCTCCACTTT; CDR3aa: CASTPAGPNSPLHF
abundance: NA; j_gene: TRBJ2-3; v_gene: TRBV7-2; d_gene: NA; CDR3nt: TGTGCCAGCAGCTTACAAAGCGTTAGCACAGATACGCAGTATTTT; CDR3aa: CASSLQSVSTDTQYF
abundance: few; j_gene: TRBJ2-3; v_gene: TRBV5-4; d_gene: NA; CDR3nt: TGTGCCAGCAGGCATGAAAGGGTCACGGATACGCAGTATTTT; CDR3aa: CASRHERVTDTQYF
abundance: many; j_gene: TRBJ1-2; v_gene: TRBV7-2; d_gene: NA; CDR3nt: TGTGCCAGCAGCTTAGCCGGCGGGGGGAGTGGCTACACCTTC; CDR3aa: CASSLAGGGSGYTF
abundance: NA; j_gene: TRBJ2-3; v_gene: TRBV5-1; d_gene: NA; CDR3nt: TGCGCCAGCAGCTTGGTAGGCGGACAAGGTTTTACAGATACGCAGTATTTT; CDR3aa: CASSLVGGQGFTDTQYF
abundance: many; j_gene: TRBJ2-3; v_gene: TRBV5-1; d_gene: NA; CDR3nt: TGCGCCACCCGCTCTTGGGAGAAGGATACGCAGTATTTT; CDR3aa: CATRSWEKDTQYF
abundance: many; j_gene: TRBJ2-4; v_gene: TRBV28; d_gene: TRBD2; CDR3nt: TGTGCCAGCAGTTCATCGGTGGGGCGGGGGGGAAACATTCAGTACTTC; CDR3aa: CASSSSVGRGGNIQYF
abundance: NA; j_gene: TRBJ2-3; v_gene: TRBV6-4; d_gene: NA; CDR3nt: TGTGCCAGCAGTGACTCGGCAGTCACAGATACGCAGTATTTT; CDR3aa: CASSDSAVTDTQYF
abundance: NA; j_gene: TRBJ1-1; v_gene: TRBV18; d_gene: NA; CDR3nt: TGTGCCAGCTCATCCCAAGGTAGTGAAGCTTTCTTT; CDR3aa: CASSSQGSEAFF
abundance: few; j_gene: TRBJ2-3; v_gene: TRBV12-3/TRBV12-4; d_gene: TRBD2; CDR3nt: TGTGCCAGCAGCTTCGGGGGGGGCGTGGATACGCAGTATTTT; CDR3aa: CASSFGGGVDTQYF
abundance: NA; j_gene: TRBJ1-5; v_gene: TRBV20-1; d_gene: NA; CDR3nt: TGCAGTGCTGCGCTGACAGGCCACAATCAGCCCCAGCATTTT; CDR3aa: CSAALTGHNQPQHF
abundance: few; j_gene: TRBJ2-3; v_gene: TRBV6-2/TRBV6-3; d_gene: TRBD2; CDR3nt: TGTGCCAGCAGAGCACTAGCGGGGGGCCGCACAGATACGCAGTATTTT; CDR3aa: CASRALAGGRTDTQYF
abundance: few; j_gene: TRBJ1-1; v_gene: TRBV7-3; d_gene: TRBD1; CDR3nt: TGTGCCAGCAGCGAAACAGGGGGAACTGAAGCTTTCTTT; CDR3aa: CASSETGGTEAFF
abundance: few; j_gene: TRBJ2-3; v_gene: TRBV29-1; d_gene: NA; CDR3nt: TGCAGCGTTGGAGGGCAGTTCACAGATACGCAGTATTTT; CDR3aa: CSVGGQFTDTQYF
abundance: few; j_gene: TRBJ1-1; v_gene: TRBV5-6; d_gene: NA; CDR3nt: TGTGCCAGCAGCTTGAACGGGGGCACTGAAGCTTTCTTT; CDR3aa: CASSLNGGTEAFF
abundance: few; j_gene: TRBJ2-2; v_gene: TRBV28; d_gene: NA; CDR3nt: TGTGCCAGCAGTTCCCCGGGACAGAACACCGGGGAGCTGTTTTTT; CDR3aa: CASSSPGQNTGELFF